This T cell receptor beta chain was sequenced for a study of CD8 T cells in ankylosing spondylitis. Findings and limits, study-wide: It appeared that ankylosing spondylitis blood was characterized by a TCR beta motif of fewer than 10 highly homologous variants.

This clonotype has only a few counts. The antigen is not known. TCRdb re-analysed the 5' RACE reads in MiXCR, keeping a single row per CDR3 protein. The table has approximately 250,000 distinct CDR3 sequences, roughly 32% seen once. V was trimmed by 4 bases and J by 9 bases, leaving 13 bases between them. The germline V gene encodes CDR1 SGHDT and CDR2 YYEEEE. The CDR3 length is 12 residues. The receptor was isolated from a male donor with ankylosing spondylitis or in good health (not recorded which). The sequencing sample was made of blood, either unsorted or a sorted T cell fraction (not recorded which). The chain couples TRBV5-6 to TRBJ2-5; D remains unclear. CDR3 DNA sequence: TGTGCCAGCAGCCCGACGAACCTGCCCCAGTACTTC. This sequence encodes CASSPTNLPQYF.